A selection of T cell receptor beta chains follows, all from one sample in a study of T-cell memory formation after mild COVID-19. TCRdb reprocessed the 5' RACE reads with MiXCR, giving one entry per CDR3 protein. The sample lists about 440,000 distinct CDR3 sequences, about 20% seen once, with roughly 8% in the top ten. The sequencing input was PBMCs or a T cell subset sorted from them (not recorded which). These receptors were obtained from an adult woman who had mild COVID-19 (a few samples of this study predate the infection). Cell type and time point are not known. CDR3s include the opening cysteine and the closing phenylalanine or tryptophan. Fields, in order: clone size, J gene, D gene, V gene, CDR3 DNA, CDR3 protein. A D gene is named only where the DNA matches it firmly. Expanded clones get a size class; other rows say once, few or many, or leave the size out.

clone_size: -; j_call: TRBJ2-1; d_call: TRBD2; v_call: TRBV19; cdr3_nt: TGTGCCAGTAGTGAGGGCGGGAGAGCCTACAATGAGCAGTTCTTC; cdr3_aa: CASSEGGRAYNEQFF
clone_size: few; j_call: TRBJ2-5; d_call: -; v_call: TRBV5-1; cdr3_nt: TGCGCCAGCAGCCGGGACCTATCCCAAGAGACCCAGTACTTC; cdr3_aa: CASSRDLSQETQYF
clone_size: many; j_call: TRBJ2-5; d_call: -; v_call: TRBV7-8; cdr3_nt: TGTGCCAGCAGCTTATACCAGCAAGAGACCCAGTACTTC; cdr3_aa: CASSLYQQETQYF
clone_size: -; j_call: TRBJ2-7; d_call: TRBD2; v_call: TRBV2; cdr3_nt: TGTGCCAGCCACCTTAGCGGGAGCCTACTTGAGCAGTACTTC; cdr3_aa: CASHLSGSLLEQYF
clone_size: -; j_call: TRBJ1-5; d_call: TRBD1; v_call: TRBV12-3/TRBV12-4; cdr3_nt: TGTGCCAGCAGTTCCTATGGGGACAGGGGCAATCAGCCCCAGCATTTT; cdr3_aa: CASSSYGDRGNQPQHF
clone_size: -; j_call: TRBJ2-1; d_call: -; v_call: TRBV6-1; cdr3_nt: TGTGCCAGCAGTGAACCTACGGGCTCCTACAATGAGCAGTTCTTC; cdr3_aa: CASSEPTGSYNEQFF
clone_size: few; j_call: TRBJ2-1; d_call: -; v_call: TRBV29-1; cdr3_nt: TGCAGCGTTGAGGACACCAATGAGCAGTTCTTC; cdr3_aa: CSVEDTNEQFF
clone_size: few; j_call: TRBJ2-7; d_call: TRBD2; v_call: TRBV20-1; cdr3_nt: TGCAGTGCTAGAGGTGTTGGGTTAGCGGGATTGTCATCGGACGAGCAGTACTTC; cdr3_aa: CSARGVGLAGLSSDEQYF
clone_size: -; j_call: TRBJ2-5; d_call: -; v_call: TRBV11-2; cdr3_nt: TGTGCCAGCAGCTTAGCACAGCTCCAAGAGACCCAGTACTTC; cdr3_aa: CASSLAQLQETQYF
clone_size: -; j_call: TRBJ2-6; d_call: TRBD2; v_call: TRBV5-1; cdr3_nt: TGCGCCAGCAGCTTTTCGGCGGGGGGTCCCTCTAATGGGGCCAACGTCCTGACTTTC; cdr3_aa: CASSFSAGGPSNGANVLTF
clone_size: few; j_call: TRBJ2-1; d_call: -; v_call: TRBV5-1; cdr3_nt: TGCGCCAGCGCTTCACGGCCGAGCTCCTACAATGAGCAGTTCTTC; cdr3_aa: CASASRPSSYNEQFF
clone_size: many; j_call: TRBJ1-1; d_call: TRBD1; v_call: TRBV6-2/TRBV6-3; cdr3_nt: TGTGCCAGCAGTTTGAGGGGGCCGAACACTGAAGCTTTCTTT; cdr3_aa: CASSLRGPNTEAFF
clone_size: few; j_call: TRBJ1-5; d_call: TRBD1; v_call: TRBV6-6; cdr3_nt: TGTGCCAGCAGTTCCTTCAGACAGGGGGGTAATCAGCCCCAGCATTTT; cdr3_aa: CASSSFRQGGNQPQHF
clone_size: few; j_call: TRBJ2-1; d_call: TRBD2; v_call: TRBV20-1; cdr3_nt: TGCAGTGCTGCCACACTAGCGGGAGTGTTCTTC; cdr3_aa: CSAATLAGVFF
clone_size: -; j_call: TRBJ2-3; d_call: TRBD1; v_call: TRBV6-6; cdr3_nt: TGTGCCAGCAGTCCCAGGACAGGGATTAGCACAGATACGCAGTATTTT; cdr3_aa: CASSPRTGISTDTQYF
clone_size: -; j_call: TRBJ2-3; d_call: -; v_call: TRBV24-1; cdr3_nt: TGTGCCACCAGTGATTTGTGGTCCGGAGATACGCAGTATTTT; cdr3_aa: CATSDLWSGDTQYF
clone_size: -; j_call: TRBJ2-7; d_call: TRBD1; v_call: TRBV11-2; cdr3_nt: TGTGCCAGCAGCTTCGGACAGGGCCCAAGCGAGCAGTACTTC; cdr3_aa: CASSFGQGPSEQYF
clone_size: few; j_call: TRBJ2-1; d_call: TRBD2; v_call: TRBV4-1; cdr3_nt: TGCGCCAGCAGCCAAGATCTCGCGGGAGGGCCTAGGAATGAGCAGTTCTTC; cdr3_aa: CASSQDLAGGPRNEQFF
clone_size: -; j_call: TRBJ1-5; d_call: -; v_call: TRBV20-1; cdr3_nt: TGCAGTGCTAGTATGGGAAAGAGCTATCAGCCCCAGCATTTT; cdr3_aa: CSASMGKSYQPQHF
clone_size: few; j_call: TRBJ2-7; d_call: TRBD2; v_call: TRBV7-2; cdr3_nt: TGTGCCAGCGCCCCCGGGGCTAGCGGGCACGAGCAGTACTTC; cdr3_aa: CASAPGASGHEQYF
clone_size: few; j_call: TRBJ2-1; d_call: -; v_call: TRBV29-1; cdr3_nt: TGCAGCGTTGGGCAGGGAGTTCTCAATGAGCAGTTCTTC; cdr3_aa: CSVGQGVLNEQFF
clone_size: -; j_call: TRBJ2-1; d_call: -; v_call: TRBV20-1; cdr3_nt: TGCAGTGCTAAACAGGGAGGAGTGCAGTTCTTC; cdr3_aa: CSAKQGGVQFF
clone_size: -; j_call: TRBJ2-4; d_call: TRBD2; v_call: TRBV2; cdr3_nt: TGTGCCAGCAGGGGACTAGCGGGAGATGGGGGAGCCAAAAACATTCAGTACTTC; cdr3_aa: CASRGLAGDGGAKNIQYF
clone_size: -; j_call: TRBJ2-4; d_call: -; v_call: TRBV5-1; cdr3_nt: TGCGCCAGCAGCTTGGGTGCAGCGGGCCAAGTAAACATTCAGTACTTC; cdr3_aa: CASSLGAAGQVNIQYF
clone_size: -; j_call: TRBJ1-1; d_call: -; v_call: TRBV29-1; cdr3_nt: TGCAGCGTGAGAATCCCAGGGGCTGAAGCTTTCTTT; cdr3_aa: CSVRIPGAEAFF
clone_size: -; j_call: TRBJ2-2; d_call: -; v_call: TRBV29-1; cdr3_nt: TGCAGCGTCTGGGACGCTAACTCGGCCGGGGAGCTGTTTTTT; cdr3_aa: CSVWDANSAGELFF
clone_size: few; j_call: TRBJ1-1; d_call: TRBD1; v_call: TRBV10-2; cdr3_nt: TGCGCCAGCAGTGAGCCCCACGGACAGGGGGGCACTGAAGCTTTCTTT; cdr3_aa: CASSEPHGQGGTEAFF
clone_size: few; j_call: TRBJ1-2; d_call: -; v_call: TRBV5-1; cdr3_nt: TGCGCCAGCAGCTTGAAGGTCGGCGGTTCCTATGGCTACACCTTC; cdr3_aa: CASSLKVGGSYGYTF
clone_size: -; j_call: TRBJ2-1; d_call: -; v_call: TRBV5-1; cdr3_nt: TGCGCCAGCAGCTCGGGTGGGGGCTCCTACAATGAGCAGTTCTTC; cdr3_aa: CASSSGGGSYNEQFF
clone_size: -; j_call: TRBJ2-1; d_call: -; v_call: TRBV12-3/TRBV12-4; cdr3_nt: TGTGCCAGCAGCCAAAGCGGTGAGCAGTTCTTC; cdr3_aa: CASSQSGEQFF
clone_size: once; j_call: TRBJ2-1; d_call: TRBD1; v_call: TRBV7-6; cdr3_nt: TGTGCCAGCAGCCCCGACAGGGGGAGCGGAGCCTACAATGAGCAGTTCTTC; cdr3_aa: CASSPDRGSGAYNEQFF
clone_size: -; j_call: TRBJ2-2; d_call: TRBD2; v_call: TRBV11-3; cdr3_nt: TGTGCCAGCAAACTAGCGGGAGGCGCCGGGGAGCTGTTTTTT; cdr3_aa: CASKLAGGAGELFF
clone_size: few; j_call: TRBJ2-1; d_call: TRBD2; v_call: TRBV12-3/TRBV12-4; cdr3_nt: TGTGCCAGCAGTTTGGGCGGGGGGGTTAGAGAGCAGTTCTTC; cdr3_aa: CASSLGGGVREQFF
clone_size: -; j_call: TRBJ1-2; d_call: -; v_call: TRBV7-2; cdr3_nt: TGTGCCAGCAGCTTAAGGGACGGAGCTAACTATGGCTACACCTTC; cdr3_aa: CASSLRDGANYGYTF
clone_size: -; j_call: TRBJ2-7; d_call: TRBD2; v_call: TRBV6-5; cdr3_nt: TGTGCCAGCATAAGATCTAGCGGGAGGGCCGGAGAGCAGTACTTC; cdr3_aa: CASIRSSGRAGEQYF
clone_size: -; j_call: TRBJ1-5; d_call: TRBD1; v_call: TRBV6-1; cdr3_nt: TGTGCCAGCCTCCGCAGGTCCACACAGGGGGCCGCTCAGCCCCAGCATTTT; cdr3_aa: CASLRRSTQGAAQPQHF
clone_size: few; j_call: TRBJ1-2; d_call: -; v_call: TRBV12-3/TRBV12-4; cdr3_nt: TGTGCCAGCAGTCCCTCCCGGGACTCTTTCGCTGGCTACACCTTC; cdr3_aa: CASSPSRDSFAGYTF
clone_size: few; j_call: TRBJ2-5; d_call: TRBD2; v_call: TRBV12-3/TRBV12-4; cdr3_nt: TGTGCCAGCACCCCCGAGCCTCTAGCGGGGCCTTGGAACCAGTACTTC; cdr3_aa: CASTPEPLAGPWNQYF
clone_size: -; j_call: TRBJ2-1; d_call: -; v_call: TRBV24-1; cdr3_nt: TGTGCCACCAGTGATTTGTTATTGCGGCAGTTCTTC; cdr3_aa: CATSDLLLRQFF
clone_size: many; j_call: TRBJ2-7; d_call: TRBD2; v_call: TRBV12-3/TRBV12-4; cdr3_nt: TGTGCCAGCAGTTTTCTCTCCGTGGCGGGAGGTTCCCGATACGAGCAGTACTTC; cdr3_aa: CASSFLSVAGGSRYEQYF
clone_size: -; j_call: TRBJ1-2; d_call: -; v_call: TRBV3-1; cdr3_nt: TGTGCCAGCAGCCGAGATGGGGCTGGCTACACCTTC; cdr3_aa: CASSRDGAGYTF
clone_size: -; j_call: TRBJ1-1; d_call: -; v_call: TRBV6-5; cdr3_nt: TGTGCCAGCAGTTACTCCCGATGGGGAAACACTGAAGCTTTCTTT; cdr3_aa: CASSYSRWGNTEAFF
clone_size: -; j_call: TRBJ2-1; d_call: -; v_call: TRBV11-2; cdr3_nt: TGTGCCAGCAGCTCAATTTACGGGACTCGAAATGAGCAGTTCTTC; cdr3_aa: CASSSIYGTRNEQFF